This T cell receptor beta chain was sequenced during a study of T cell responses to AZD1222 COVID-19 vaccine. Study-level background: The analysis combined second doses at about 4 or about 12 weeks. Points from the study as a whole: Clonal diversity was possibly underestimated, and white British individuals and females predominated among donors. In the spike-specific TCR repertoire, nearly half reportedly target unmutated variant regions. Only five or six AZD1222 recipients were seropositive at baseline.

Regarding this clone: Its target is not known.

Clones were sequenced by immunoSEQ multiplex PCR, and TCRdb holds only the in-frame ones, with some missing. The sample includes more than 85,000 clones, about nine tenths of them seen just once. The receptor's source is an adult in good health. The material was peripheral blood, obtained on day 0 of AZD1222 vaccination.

The CDR3 DNA sequence: TGCGCCAGCAGCTTGGGACAGGCGTCCTCCTACGAGCAGTACTTC. Its translation: CASSLGQASSYEQYF. V gene TRBV5-1 combines with J gene TRBJ2-7; the D gene is possibly TRBD1 (6 bases). Per germline, CDR1 SGHRS and CDR2 YFSETQ. V gave up 0 bases and J gave up 0 bases, with 10 bases separating them. This CDR3 spans 15 amino acids.